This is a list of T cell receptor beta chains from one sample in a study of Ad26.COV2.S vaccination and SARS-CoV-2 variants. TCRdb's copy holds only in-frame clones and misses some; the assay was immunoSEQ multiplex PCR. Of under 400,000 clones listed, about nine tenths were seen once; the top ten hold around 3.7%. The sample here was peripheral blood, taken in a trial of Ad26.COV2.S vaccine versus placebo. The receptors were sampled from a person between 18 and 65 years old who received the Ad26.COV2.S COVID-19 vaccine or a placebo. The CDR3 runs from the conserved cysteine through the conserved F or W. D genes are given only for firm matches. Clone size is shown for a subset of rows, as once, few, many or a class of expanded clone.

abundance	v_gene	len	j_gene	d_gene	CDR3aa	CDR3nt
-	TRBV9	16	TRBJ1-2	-	CASSPRDSLTNYGYTF	TGTGCCAGCAGCCCCCGCGACAGCTTGACTAACTATGGCTACACCTTC
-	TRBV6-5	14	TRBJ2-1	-	CASSPPGLPNEQFF	TGTGCCAGCAGTCCACCGGGACTTCCGAATGAGCAGTTCTTC
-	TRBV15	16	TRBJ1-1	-	CATSRPPVGRNTEAFF	TGTGCCACCAGCAGGCCTCCCGTCGGACGGAATACTGAAGCTTTCTTT
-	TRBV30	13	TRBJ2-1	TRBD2	CASDGGEQPGEFF	TGTGCCTCTGACGGGGGGGAGCAGCCTGGTGAGTTCTTC
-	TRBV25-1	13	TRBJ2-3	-	CASSEWGTDTQYF	TGTGCCAGCAGTGAATGGGGCACAGATACGCAGTATTTT
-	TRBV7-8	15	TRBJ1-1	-	CASSPLRSMGTEAFF	TGTGCCAGCAGTCCTTTACGAAGTATGGGTACTGAAGCTTTCTTT
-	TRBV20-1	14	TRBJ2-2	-	CSASRGTNTGELFF	TGCAGTGCTAGTCGGGGGACTAACACCGGGGAGCTGTTTTTT
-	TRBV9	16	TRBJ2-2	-	CASSVTGAWNTGELFF	TGTGCCAGCAGCGTAACGGGGGCCTGGAACACCGGGGAGCTGTTTTTT
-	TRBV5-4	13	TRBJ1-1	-	CASSWSGYTEAFF	TGTGCCAGCAGCTGGTCCGGATACACTGAAGCTTTCTTT
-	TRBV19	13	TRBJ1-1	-	CASSIGMRTEAFF	TGTGCCAGTAGTATAGGGATGAGGACTGAAGCTTTCTTT
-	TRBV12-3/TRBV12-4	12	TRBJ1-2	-	CASSFPGRGYTF	TGTGCCAGCAGTTTCCCTGGTAGGGGCTACACCTTC
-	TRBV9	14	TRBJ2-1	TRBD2	CASSPPSGGAFQFF	TGTGCCAGCAGCCCCCCTAGCGGGGGGGCCTTTCAGTTCTTC
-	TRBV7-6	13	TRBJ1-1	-	CASSPRDWAEAFF	TGTGCCAGCAGCCCACGGGACTGGGCCGAGGCTTTCTTT
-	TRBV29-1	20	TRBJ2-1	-	CSAEGVRADQLGSSYNEQFF	TGCAGCGCCGAAGGGGTCCGGGCGGACCAGCTCGGAAGCTCCTACAATGAGCAGTTCTTC
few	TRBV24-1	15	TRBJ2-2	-	CATSDSTVNTGELFF	TGTGCCACCAGTGATTCGACAGTCAACACCGGGGAGCTGTTTTTT
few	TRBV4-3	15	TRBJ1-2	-	CASSQAGQLNYGYTF	TGCGCCAGCAGCCAAGCCGGACAGCTTAACTATGGCTACACCTTC
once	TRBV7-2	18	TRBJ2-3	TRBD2	CASSTPTSGVSSTDTQYF	TGTGCCAGCAGCACACCCACTAGCGGGGTTTCTAGCACAGATACGCAGTATTTT
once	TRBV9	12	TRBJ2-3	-	CASSPPTDTQYF	TGTGCCAGCAGCCCACCAACAGATACGCAGTATTTT
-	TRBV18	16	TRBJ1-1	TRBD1	CASSPPGTGRNTEAFF	TGTGCCAGCTCACCACCGGGGACAGGGCGGAACACTGAAGCTTTCTTT
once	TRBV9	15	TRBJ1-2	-	CASSVVTGPLGGYTF	TGTGCCAGCAGCGTTGTCACAGGTCCCCTAGGCGGCTACACCTTC
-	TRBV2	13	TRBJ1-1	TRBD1	CASRTGQGAEAFF	TGTGCCAGCAGGACGGGACAGGGGGCGGAAGCTTTCTTT
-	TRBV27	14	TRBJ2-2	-	CASSLSTMGRELFF	TGTGCCAGCAGTTTATCTACAATGGGCCGGGAGCTGTTTTTT
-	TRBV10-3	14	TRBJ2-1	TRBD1	CAIRGDREADEQFF	TGTGCCATCAGAGGAGACAGGGAAGCCGATGAGCAGTTCTTC
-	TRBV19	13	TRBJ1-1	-	CASSIGFNTEAFF	TGTGCCAGTAGTATTGGGTTTAACACTGAAGCTTTCTTT
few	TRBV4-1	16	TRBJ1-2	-	CASPLLGDCQSYGYTF	TGCGCCAGCCCCCTCTTGGGAGACTGCCAGTCATATGGCTACACCTTC
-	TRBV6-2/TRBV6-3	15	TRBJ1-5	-	CASSRGQSFNQPQHF	TGTGCCAGCAGCCGGGGGCAGAGCTTCAATCAGCCCCAGCATTTT
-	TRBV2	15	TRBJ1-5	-	CASRDRGGGDQPQHF	TGTGCCAGCAGGGACAGAGGGGGGGGCGATCAGCCCCAGCATTTT
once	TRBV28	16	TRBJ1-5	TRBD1	CASSSGTAHSNQPQHF	TGTGCCAGCAGTTCCGGGACAGCTCATAGCAATCAGCCCCAGCATTTT
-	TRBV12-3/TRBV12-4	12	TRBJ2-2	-	CASSKGAGELFF	TGTGCCAGCAGTAAGGGGGCCGGGGAGCTGTTTTTT
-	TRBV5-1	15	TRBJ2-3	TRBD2	CASSSSGLAADTQYF	TGCGCCAGCAGCTCCTCGGGACTAGCAGCAGATACGCAGTATTTT
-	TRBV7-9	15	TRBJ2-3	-	CASSLGFTQLDTQYF	TGTGCCAGCAGCTTAGGCTTTACGCAGCTAGATACGCAGTATTTT
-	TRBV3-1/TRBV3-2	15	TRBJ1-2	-	CASSQGGSGSYGYTF	TGTGCCAGCAGCCAAGGTGGAAGCGGAAGCTATGGCTACACCTTC
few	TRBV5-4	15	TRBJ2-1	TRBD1	CASSPGTGGYNEQFF	TGTGCCAGCAGCCCGGGGACAGGGGGATACAATGAGCAGTTCTTC
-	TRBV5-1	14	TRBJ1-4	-	CASSLGQVNEKLFF	TGCGCCAGCAGCTTGGGACAGGTTAATGAAAAACTGTTTTTT
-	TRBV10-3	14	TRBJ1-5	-	CASSDTYSNQPQHF	TGTGCCTCCTCGGACACGTATAGCAATCAGCCCCAGCATTTT
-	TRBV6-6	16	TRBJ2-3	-	CASSYIMVVTQDTQYF	TGTGCCAGCAGTTACATAATGGTCGTTACACAAGATACGCAGTATTTT
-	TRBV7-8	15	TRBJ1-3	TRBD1	CASSAPTGVGNTIYF	TGTGCCAGCAGTGCCCCGACAGGGGTTGGAAACACCATATATTTT
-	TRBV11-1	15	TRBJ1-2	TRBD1	CASSLEGAPSYGYTF	TGTGCCAGCAGCTTAGAGGGGGCCCCATCCTATGGCTACACCTTC
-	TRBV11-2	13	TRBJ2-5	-	CASSLDLPETQYF	TGTGCCAGCAGCTTAGATCTTCCAGAGACCCAGTACTTC
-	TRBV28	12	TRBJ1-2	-	CASGRQTYGYTF	TGTGCCAGCGGGAGGCAGACCTATGGCTACACCTTC
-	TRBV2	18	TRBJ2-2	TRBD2	CASSVPGLAGGNTGELFF	TGTGCCAGCAGTGTACCGGGACTAGCGGGGGGAAACACCGGGGAGCTGTTTTTT
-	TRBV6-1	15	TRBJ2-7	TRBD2	CASSEFLAESYEQYF	TGTGCCAGCAGTGAATTCCTAGCGGAGTCCTACGAGCAGTACTTC
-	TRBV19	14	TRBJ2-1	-	CASSNILGDNEQFF	TGTGCCAGTAGCAATATTTTAGGGGACAATGAGCAGTTCTTC
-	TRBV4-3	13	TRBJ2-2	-	CASSQEITGELFF	TGCGCCAGCAGCCAAGAAATCACCGGGGAGCTGTTTTTT
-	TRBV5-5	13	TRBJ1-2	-	CASSPTANYGYTF	TGTGCCAGCAGTCCGACAGCAAACTATGGCTACACCTTC
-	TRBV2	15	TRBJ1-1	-	CASSFVSSLGPEAFF	TGTGCCAGCAGTTTCGTGAGTTCTTTAGGCCCTGAAGCTTTCTTT
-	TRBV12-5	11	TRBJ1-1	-	CAVRGGTEAFF	TGTGCTGTCCGGGGGGGCACTGAAGCTTTCTTT
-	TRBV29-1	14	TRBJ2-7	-	CSVVGRVTGYEQYF	TGCAGCGTTGTGGGCAGGGTCACAGGCTACGAGCAGTACTTC